The clone carrying this T cell receptor (beta chain) was counted once. The antigen is unknown. CDR1 and CDR2 from the germline V gene are ENHRY and SYGVKD. V shed 0 bases and J 5 bases; nucleotides not matched to a gene: 11. This CDR3 is built from 18 residues. TCRdb itself ran the reads through MiXCR, one entry per CDR3 protein. The table records approximately 730,000 distinct CDR3 sequences, 29% of them present only once. This record belongs to a study of T cell repertoires in cytomegalovirus infection. Overall study results and limits: Based on cumulative public TCR beta family frequency, carriers of CMV plus the relevant HLA were identified.

This chain uses TRBV10-3 with TRBJ2-3; 10 bases map to TRBD2. Specimen: cultured CD8+ T cells from PBMCs, collected from culture after CMV antigen stimulation. The receptor was derived from a human donor in good health (CMV status not recorded). Some clones in this sample may be carry-over from other donors' samples. CDR3 in DNA: TGTGCCATCAGTGAGTCGCTAGCGGGGGCCCAATTTGAAGATACGCAGTATTTT. It is translated as CAISESLAGAQFEDTQYF.